This TCR beta chain was observed in a study of sequential checkpoint blockade in melanoma. Study details: DNA from 85 to 95 pretreatment tumor samples underwent TCRβ immunosequencing.

The assay was immunoSEQ multiplex PCR, and TCRdb's table has in-frame clones only and misses some. Of about 4,000 clones listed, approximately 18% are singletons. Treatment noted: randomized to nivolumab then ipilimumab (arm A) or the reverse (arm B). The receptor was derived from a human patient with melanoma. Some clones in this sample may be carry-over from other donors' samples. Sequencing was performed on tumor tissue (inferred from file names), taken from a patient given nivolumab and ipilimumab in sequence.

The CDR3 here is CASSQRAEGYNEQFF. In nucleotides, the CDR3 is TGTGCCAGCAGTCAAAGGGCTGAGGGGTACAATGAGCAGTTCTTC. J is TRBJ2-1 and V is TRBV6-8, with D perhaps matching TRBD1 or TRBD2 (5 bases each). The V end was cut by 5 bases, the J end by 4 bases, with 15 bases between. Germline V gene data show CDR1 as MNHGY and CDR2 as SAAAGT. The CDR3 runs to 15 residues.